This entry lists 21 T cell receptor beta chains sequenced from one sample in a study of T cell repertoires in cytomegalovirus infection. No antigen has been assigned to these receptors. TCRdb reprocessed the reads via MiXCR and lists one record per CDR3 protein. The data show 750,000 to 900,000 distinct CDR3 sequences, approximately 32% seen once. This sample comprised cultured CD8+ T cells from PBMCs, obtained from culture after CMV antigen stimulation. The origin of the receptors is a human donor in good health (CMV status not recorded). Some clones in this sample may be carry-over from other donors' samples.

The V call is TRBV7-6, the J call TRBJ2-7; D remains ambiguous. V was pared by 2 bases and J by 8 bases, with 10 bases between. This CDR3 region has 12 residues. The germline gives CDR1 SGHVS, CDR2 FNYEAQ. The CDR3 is CASSLSSAKQYF. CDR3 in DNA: TGTGCCAGCAGCTTAAGTTCGGCGAAGCAGTACTTC. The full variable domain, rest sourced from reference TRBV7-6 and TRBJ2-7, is GAGVSQSPRYKVTKRGQDVALRCDPISGHVSLYWYRQALGQGPEFLTYFNYEAQQDKSGLPNDRFSAERPEGSISTLTIQRTEQRDSAMYRCASSLSSAKQYFGPGTRLTVT.

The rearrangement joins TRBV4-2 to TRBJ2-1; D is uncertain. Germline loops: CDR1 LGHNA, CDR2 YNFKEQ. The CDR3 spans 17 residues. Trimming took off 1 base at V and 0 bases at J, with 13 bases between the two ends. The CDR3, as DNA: TGTGCCAGCAGCCAAGGAGACCTACTGCCCTCCTACAATGAGCAGTTCTTC. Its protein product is CASSQGDLLPSYNEQFF.

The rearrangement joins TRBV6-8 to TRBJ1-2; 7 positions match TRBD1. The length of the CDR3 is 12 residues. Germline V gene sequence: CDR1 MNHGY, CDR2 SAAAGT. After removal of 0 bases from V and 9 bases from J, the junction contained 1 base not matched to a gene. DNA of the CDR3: TGTGCCAGCAGTTACTCAGGGGGCCGCTACACCTTC. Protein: CASSYSGGRYTF.

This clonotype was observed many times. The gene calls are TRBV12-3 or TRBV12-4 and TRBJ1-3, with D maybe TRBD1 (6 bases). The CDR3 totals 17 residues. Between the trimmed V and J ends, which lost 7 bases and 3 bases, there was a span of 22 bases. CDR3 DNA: TGTGCCAGCACCGGCCCGACTCCAGGGGATTATGGAAACACCATATATTTT. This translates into CASTGPTPGDYGNTIYF.

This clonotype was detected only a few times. CDR3 region: CSVITPGQINYGYTF. DNA of the CDR3: TGCAGCGTTATAACCCCGGGACAGATCAACTATGGCTACACCTTC. The V call is TRBV29-1, the J call TRBJ1-2; 7 nucleotides align to TRBD1. Trimming took 5 bases from V and 2 from J; bases not matched to a gene: 11. The germline gives CDR1 SQVTM, CDR2 ANQGSEA. This CDR3 comprises 15 residues.

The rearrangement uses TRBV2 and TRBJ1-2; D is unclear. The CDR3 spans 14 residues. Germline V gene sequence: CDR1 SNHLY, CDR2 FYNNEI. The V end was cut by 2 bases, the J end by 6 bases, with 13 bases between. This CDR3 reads CASSEIDLSNGYTF. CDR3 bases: TGTGCCAGCAGTGAAATTGACTTATCGAATGGCTACACCTTC.

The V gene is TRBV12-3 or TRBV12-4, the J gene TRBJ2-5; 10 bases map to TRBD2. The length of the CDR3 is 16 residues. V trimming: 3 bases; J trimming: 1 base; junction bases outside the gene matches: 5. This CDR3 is CASSFSLAGAQETQYF. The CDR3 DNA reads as TGTGCCAGCAGTTTCTCCCTAGCGGGGGCCCAAGAGACCCAGTACTTC.

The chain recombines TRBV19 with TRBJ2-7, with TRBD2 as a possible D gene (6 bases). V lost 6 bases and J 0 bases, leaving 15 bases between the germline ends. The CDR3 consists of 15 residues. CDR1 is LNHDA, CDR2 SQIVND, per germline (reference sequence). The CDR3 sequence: CASRIRGLGSYEQYV. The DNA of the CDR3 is TGTGCCAGTAGAATACGGGGGTTGGGCTCCTACGAGCAGTACGTC.

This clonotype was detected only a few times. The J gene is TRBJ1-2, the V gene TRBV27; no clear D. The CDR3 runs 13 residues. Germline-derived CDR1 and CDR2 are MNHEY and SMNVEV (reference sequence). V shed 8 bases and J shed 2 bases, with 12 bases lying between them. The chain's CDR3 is CASALQENYGYTF. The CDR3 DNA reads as TGTGCCAGCGCCCTACAAGAAAACTATGGCTACACCTTC.

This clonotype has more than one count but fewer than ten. CDR3 sequence reads: CASSLAPGAPGDGYTF. In DNA form, the CDR3 reads TGTGCCAGCAGTTTAGCCCCGGGGGCGCCCGGCGATGGCTACACCTTC. The rearrangement joins TRBV12-3 or TRBV12-4 to TRBJ1-2; D possibly corresponds to TRBD1 (6 bases). V lost 0 bases to trimming and J lost 6 bases, with 17 bases between them. This CDR3 has 16 residues.

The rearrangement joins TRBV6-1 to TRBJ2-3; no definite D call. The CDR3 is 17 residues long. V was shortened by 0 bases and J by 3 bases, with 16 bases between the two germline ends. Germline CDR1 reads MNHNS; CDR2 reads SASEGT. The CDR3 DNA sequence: TGTGCCAGCAGTGAAGCGCCCCGAAATACGTGGACAGATACGCAGTATTTT. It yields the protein CASSEAPRNTWTDTQYF.

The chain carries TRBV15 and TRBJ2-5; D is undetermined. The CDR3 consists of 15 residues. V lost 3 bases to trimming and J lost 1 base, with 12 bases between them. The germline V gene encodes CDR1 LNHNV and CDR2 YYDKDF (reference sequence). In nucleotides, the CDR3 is TGTGCCACCAGCAGCCGGACCAAAAGCCAAGAGACCCAGTACTTC. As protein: CATSSRTKSQETQYF.

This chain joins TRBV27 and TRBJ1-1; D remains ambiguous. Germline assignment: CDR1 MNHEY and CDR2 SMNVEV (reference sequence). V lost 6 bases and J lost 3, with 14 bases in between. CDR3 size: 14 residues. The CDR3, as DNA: TGTGCCAGCAGCCCTCTTACCTCCCACACTGAAGCTTTCTTT. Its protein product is CASSPLTSHTEAFF.

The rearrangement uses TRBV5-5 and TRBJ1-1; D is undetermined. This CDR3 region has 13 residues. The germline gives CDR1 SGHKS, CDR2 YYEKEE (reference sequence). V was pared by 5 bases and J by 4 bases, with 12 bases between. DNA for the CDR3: TGTGCCAGCAGTGGAGATGGAGGCACTGAAGCTTTCTTT. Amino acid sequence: CASSGDGGTEAFF.

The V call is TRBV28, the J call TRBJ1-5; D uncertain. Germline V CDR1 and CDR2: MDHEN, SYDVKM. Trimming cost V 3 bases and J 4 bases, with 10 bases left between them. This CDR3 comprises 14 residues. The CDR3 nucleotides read TGTGCCAGCAGTTTTAGGGAGAGTAATCAGCCCCAGCATTTT. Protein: CASSFRESNQPQHF.

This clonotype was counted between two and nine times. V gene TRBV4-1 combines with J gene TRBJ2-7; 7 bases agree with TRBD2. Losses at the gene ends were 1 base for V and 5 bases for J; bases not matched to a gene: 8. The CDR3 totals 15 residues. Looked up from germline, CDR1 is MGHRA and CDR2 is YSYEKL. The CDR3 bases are TGCGCCAGCAGCCAAGGGCGGGGGTCGGGTCACGAGCAGTACTTC. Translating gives CASSQGRGSGHEQYF.

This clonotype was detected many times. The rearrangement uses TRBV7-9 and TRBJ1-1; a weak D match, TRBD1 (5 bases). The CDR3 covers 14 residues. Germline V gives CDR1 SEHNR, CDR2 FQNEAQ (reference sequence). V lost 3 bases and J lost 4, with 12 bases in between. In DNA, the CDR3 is TGTGCCAGCAGCTTTGGGGGTGGGAGCACTGAAGCTTTCTTT. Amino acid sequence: CASSFGGGSTEAFF. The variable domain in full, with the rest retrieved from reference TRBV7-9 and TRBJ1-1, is DTGVSQNPRHKITKRGQNVTFRCDPISEHNRLYWYRQTLGQGPEFLTYFQNEAQLEKSRLLSDRFSAERPKGSFSTLEIQRTEQGDSAMYLCASSFGGGSTEAFFGQGTRLTVV.

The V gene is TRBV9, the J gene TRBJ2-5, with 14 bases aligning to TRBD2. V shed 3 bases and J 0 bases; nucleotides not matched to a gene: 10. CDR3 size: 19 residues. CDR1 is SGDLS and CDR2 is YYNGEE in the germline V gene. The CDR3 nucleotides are TGTGCCAGCAGCGGAGGCGGGACTAGCGGGGGATCGTACCAAGAGACCCAGTACTTC. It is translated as CASSGGGTSGGSYQETQYF.

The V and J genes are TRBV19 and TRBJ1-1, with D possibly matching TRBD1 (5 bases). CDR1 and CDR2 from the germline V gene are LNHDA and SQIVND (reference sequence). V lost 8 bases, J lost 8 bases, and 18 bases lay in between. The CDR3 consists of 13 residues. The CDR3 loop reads CASSFGRVGEAFF. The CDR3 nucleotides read TGTGCCAGTTCCTTCGGCAGGGTCGGGGAAGCTTTCTTT.

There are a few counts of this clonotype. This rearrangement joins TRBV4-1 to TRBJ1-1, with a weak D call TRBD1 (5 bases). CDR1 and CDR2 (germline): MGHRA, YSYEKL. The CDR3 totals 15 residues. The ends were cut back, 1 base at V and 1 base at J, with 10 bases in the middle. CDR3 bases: TGCGCCAGCAGCCAAGGGGGGACGGAGAACACTGAAGCTTTCTTT. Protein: CASSQGGTENTEAFF.

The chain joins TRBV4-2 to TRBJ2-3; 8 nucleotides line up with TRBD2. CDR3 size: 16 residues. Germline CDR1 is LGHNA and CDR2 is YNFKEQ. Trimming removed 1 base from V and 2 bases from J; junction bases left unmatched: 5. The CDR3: CASSQGAGELTDTQYF. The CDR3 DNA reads TGTGCCAGCAGCCAAGGAGCGGGGGAGCTCACAGATACGCAGTATTTT.